Listed here is a single T cell receptor (beta chain). Its antigen is not known. The data were obtained in a study of T cell responses to AZD1222 COVID-19 vaccine. Findings and caveats of the study: As reported, nearly half of all spike-specific TCRs target variant regions that are unmutated. Most donors were white British, females outnumbered males, and clonal diversity was possibly underestimated. Spike was spanned by vaccine-associated CD4 TCRs, which were dominant at 160-218 and 743-854.

Data came from immunoSEQ multiplex PCR; TCRdb stores just in-frame clones and leaves some out. The sample holds 100,000 to 120,000 clones, roughly 82% seen once. Germline trimming cut 8 bases from V and 5 bases from J; bases unmatched to any gene: 12. This CDR3 spans 15 amino acids. Looked up from germline, CDR1 is MGHDK and CDR2 is SYGVNS. J is TRBJ2-5 and V is TRBV25-1, with 9 bases identical to TRBD1. The sequence came from an adult in good health. Sequenced here: peripheral blood, sampled on day 0 of AZD1222 vaccination. In DNA form, the CDR3 reads TGTGCCAGCCGACGGGACGACAGGGGGTGGGAGACCCAGTACTTC. It yields the protein CASRRDDRGWETQYF.